These 20 T cell receptor beta chains were all obtained from the same sample, sequenced in a study of T cell clones after liver transplantation. TCRdb keeps only in-frame clones here, not all; method: immunoSEQ multiplex PCR. The sample includes about 80,000 clones, roughly 80% seen only once; the top ten take approximately 0.47%. Material: CD4+ T cells from blood, obtained about 46 months after liver transplant. These receptors originate from a human patient who received a liver transplant. Some of the T cells might come from the graft donor.

With respect to this clone: The junction differs from germline at one of its ends, possibly a read error. The V gene is TRBV5-4, the J gene TRBJ2-7, with TRBD2 as a possible D gene (5 bases). CDR1 SGHNT and CDR2 YYREEE come from the germline V gene (reference sequence). The CDR3 consists of 15 residues. CDR3 loop: CASSLGSKGTYEQYF. The DNA of the CDR3 is TGTGCCAGCAGTTTGGGGAGTAAAGGGACCTACGAGCAGTACTTC.

This rearrangement joins TRBV7-3 to TRBJ1-2; 12 bases align to TRBD1. CDR1 and CDR2 from the germline V gene are SGHTA and FQGTGA. V gave up 4 bases and J gave up 7 bases; unmatched junction bases: 7. This CDR3 spans 15 amino acids. The CDR3 coding sequence is TGTGCCAGCAGCTACCGCCCGGGACAGGGGGCTGGCTACACCTTC. Amino acids: CASSYRPGQGAGYTF. Supplemented by reference TRBV7-3 and TRBJ1-2, the full variable domain reads GAGVSQTPSNKVTEKGKYVELRCDPISGHTALYWYRQSLGQGPEFLIYFQGTGAADDSGLPNDRFFAVRPEGSVSTLKIQRTERGDSAVYLCASSYRPGQGAGYTFGSGTRLTVV.

This clone showed up just once. This chain uses TRBV5-1 with TRBJ1-1; 7 bases are shared with TRBD1. The V and J ends lost 4 bases and 5 bases, in that order; junction bases with no gene match: 8. Per the germline V gene, CDR1 is SGHRS and CDR2 is YFSETQ. The CDR3 is made up of 14 amino acids. In DNA form, the CDR3 reads TGCGCCAGCAGCGGCGCACAGGGGCCGACTGAAGCTTTCTTT. It yields the protein CASSGAQGPTEAFF.

The CDR3 sequence is CASSSAGQAEDEQYF. In DNA form, the CDR3 reads TGTGCCAGCAGCTCCGCGGGACAGGCGGAGGACGAGCAGTACTTC. This chain links TRBV5-4 with TRBJ2-7, with TRBD1 matching 8 bases. The CDR3 loop spans 15 amino acids. The V and J ends lost 3 bases and 5 bases, in that order; junction bases with no gene match: 10. CDR1 and CDR2 (germline): SGHNT, YYREEE (reference sequence).

The V and J genes are TRBV18 and TRBJ1-1; TRBD1 agrees at 7 bases. Losses at the gene ends were 3 bases for V and 11 bases for J; bases not matched to a gene: 12. This CDR3 region has 14 residues. Germline V gene lookup returns CDR1 KGHSH and CDR2 LQKENI. CDR3 in amino acids: CASSPTRDSQEAFF. CDR3 coding DNA: TGTGCCAGCTCACCTACTAGGGACAGTCAGGAGGCTTTCTTT.

J is TRBJ2-7 and V is TRBV19; D is perhaps TRBD1 (5 bases). The germline gives CDR1 LNHDA, CDR2 SQIVND (reference sequence). The CDR3 has 14 residues. The ends were cut back, 6 bases at V and 5 bases at J, with 17 bases in the middle. The CDR3 DNA sequence: TGTGCCAGTAGCCTAATAGGGGTTCGAAACGAGCAGTACTTC. It is translated as CASSLIGVRNEQYF.

The gene calls are TRBV28 and TRBJ2-3; 10 bases agree with TRBD2. Germline V lookup: CDR1 MDHEN, CDR2 SYDVKM. This CDR3 has 16 amino acids. The CDR3 DNA follows: TGTGTAGTTCGGACTAGCGGCCCAAGGGGGGCAGATACGCAGTATTTT. Translation: CVVRTSGPRGADTQYF.

V and J are TRBV7-2 and TRBJ2-3, with TRBD2 matching 9 bases. Trimming at V came to 5 bases and at J to 4 bases, leaving 4 bases not matched to a gene. This CDR3 is 14 amino acids long. Germline V gene data show CDR1 as SGHTA and CDR2 as FQGNSA. The CDR3 loop reads CASSVSGSSDTQYF. The CDR3 DNA sequence: TGTGCCAGCAGCGTTAGCGGGAGTTCAGATACGCAGTATTTT.

The rearrangement links TRBV19 to TRBJ2-5; a weak D match, TRBD1 (6 bases). The length of the CDR3 is 13 residues. Germline V gene sequence: CDR1 LNHDA, CDR2 SQIVND (reference sequence). The V gene lost 5 bases and the J gene lost 5 bases, with 12 bases spanning the gap. The DNA of the CDR3 is TGTGCCAGTAGTGTCGCAGGGGACGAGACCCAGTACTTC. This gives the protein CASSVAGDETQYF.

The chain uses TRBV6-5 and TRBJ1-2; maybe TRBD1 (6 bases). The CDR3 totals 13 residues. CDR1 MNHEY and CDR2 SVGAGI come from the germline V gene. Trimming took off 5 bases at V and 4 bases at J, with 11 bases between the two ends. CDR3 in amino acids: CASSHREGYGYTF. The CDR3 DNA follows: TGTGCCAGCAGTCACAGGGAGGGCTATGGCTACACCTTC.

The genes are TRBV5-4 and TRBJ2-5; possibly TRBD1 for D (5 bases). Germline CDR1 is SGHNT and CDR2 is YYREEE (reference sequence). The CDR3 runs 13 residues. Between the trimmed V and J ends, which lost 4 bases and 5 bases, there was a span of 12 bases. The CDR3, as DNA: TGTGCCAGCAGCCCCCAGGGAAGGGAGACCCAGTACTTC. This codes for CASSPQGRETQYF.

The CDR3 DNA reads as TGTGCCAGCAATCAGGGGGGGGCAGGGACGTTTGAGCAGTACTTC. Protein: CASNQGGAGTFEQYF. V usage is TRBV28 and J usage is TRBJ2-7; tentatively, D is TRBD1 or TRBD2 (7 bases each). The CDR3 sequence is 15 residues long. In germline, CDR1 is MDHEN, CDR2 SYDVKM. V lost 7 bases and J lost 7, with 23 bases in between.

This rearrangement joins TRBV15 to TRBJ2-3, with TRBD2 matching 11 bases. Germline V lookup: CDR1 LNHNV, CDR2 YYDKDF (reference sequence). This CDR3 region has 17 residues. V gave up 9 bases and J gave up 3 bases; unmatched junction bases: 14. This chain's CDR3 is CATTSGTSGGGTDTQYF. The CDR3 bases are TGTGCCACTACATCAGGGACTAGCGGAGGGGGGACAGATACGCAGTATTTT.

The V and J genes are TRBV11-2 and TRBJ2-3; TRBD1 agrees at 11 bases. Trimming cost V 5 bases and J 5 bases; bases outside gene matches: 6. This CDR3 has 15 residues. Germline V gene data show CDR1 as SGHAT and CDR2 as FQNNGV. The CDR3 is CASSVGQGAGDTQYF. In DNA form, the CDR3 reads TGTGCCAGCAGCGTAGGACAGGGGGCTGGAGATACGCAGTATTTT.

This chain links TRBV6-5 with TRBJ1-3, with 7 bases fitting TRBD1. Germline values: CDR1 MNHEY, CDR2 SVGAGI. The CDR3 length is 14 residues. After removal of 6 bases from V and 4 bases from J, the junction contained 6 bases not matched to a gene. CDR3 protein: CASRLGTAGNTIYF. The CDR3 region has the DNA TGTGCCAGCAGGTTAGGGACAGCCGGAAACACCATATATTTT.

The V gene is TRBV7-9, the J gene TRBJ1-3; weak D call: TRBD1 (5 bases). The CDR3 length is 15 residues. Between the trimmed V and J ends, which lost 5 bases and 4 bases, there was a span of 15 bases. CDR1 SEHNR and CDR2 FQNEAQ come from the germline V gene (reference sequence). This chain's CDR3 is CASSPLGRGGNTIYF. The CDR3 nucleotides are TGTGCCAGCAGCCCCCTGGGTAGGGGAGGAAACACCATATATTTT.

J is TRBJ1-2 and V is TRBV27; D possibly corresponds to TRBD1 (5 bases). Germline lookup yields CDR1 MNHEY and CDR2 SMNVEV (reference sequence). The V and J ends lost 6 bases and 4 bases respectively, with 12 bases between them. This CDR3 is 13 amino acids long. CDR3 residues: CASSLTGTYGYTF. The CDR3 DNA follows: TGTGCCAGCAGCCTAACAGGAACCTATGGCTACACCTTC.

This rearrangement joins TRBV5-5 to TRBJ1-4; no definite D call. Germline assignment: CDR1 SGHKS and CDR2 YYEKEE (reference sequence). There are 11 residues in the CDR3. The V end was cut by 2 bases, the J end by 8 bases, with 4 bases between. The CDR3 DNA follows: TGTGCCAGCAGCTTCAGGGAAAAACTGTTTTTT. It yields the protein CASSFREKLFF.

This chain uses TRBV18 with TRBJ1-2; D uncertain. The germline gives CDR1 KGHSH, CDR2 LQKENI. Trimming took off 2 bases at V and 0 bases at J, with 4 bases between the two ends. The CDR3 runs to 13 residues. This chain's CDR3 is CASSPGSNYGYTF. CDR3 DNA: TGTGCCAGCTCACCAGGGTCTAACTATGGCTACACCTTC.

The CDR3 DNA follows: TGTGCCAGCAGTGAAGACGCAGATACGCAGTATTTT. Its protein is CASSEDADTQYF. The V gene is TRBV2, the J gene TRBJ2-3; D unclear. The CDR3 loop spans 12 amino acids. Germline-derived CDR1 and CDR2 are SNHLY and FYNNEI. Trimming left V 1 base short and J 4 bases short, with 3 bases between.